This TCR beta chain derives from a study of T-cell reconstitution after alpha-beta-depleted transplantation in children. Broader study findings: By about two months after transplant, alpha-beta T cells reportedly arose from several hundred graft clones that had expanded. T-cell counts and diversity at one year post-transplant came mainly from newly produced T cells. After transplant, high TCRbeta diversity at day 60 in some patients arose from surviving recipient T cells and thymic progenitors.

The V end was cut by 0 bases, the J end by 6 bases, with 9 bases between. This CDR3 is 14 amino acids long. The germline gives CDR1 SGHRS, CDR2 YFSETQ. A remark on this clonotype: Its cognate antigen is unknown.

This sample's TCRbeta library carried unique molecular identifier barcodes. TCRdb passed the PCR reads through MiXCR, listing each CDR3 protein once. The repertoire holds fewer than 550,000 distinct CDR3 sequences, with about an eighth as singletons. Sequences were derived from PBMCs, mostly from graft donor cells, sampled 180 days after TCRalphabeta/CD19-depleted stem cell transplant. The rearrangement links TRBV5-1 to TRBJ2-2; no reliable D call. The TCR comes from a female patient under 10 years old who had a stem cell transplant for aplastic anemia, so the T cells may come from the graft donor. CDR3 DNA: TGCGCCAGCAGCTTGGCCTCCTACCCCGGGGAGCTGTTTTTT. It specifies CASSLASYPGELFF.